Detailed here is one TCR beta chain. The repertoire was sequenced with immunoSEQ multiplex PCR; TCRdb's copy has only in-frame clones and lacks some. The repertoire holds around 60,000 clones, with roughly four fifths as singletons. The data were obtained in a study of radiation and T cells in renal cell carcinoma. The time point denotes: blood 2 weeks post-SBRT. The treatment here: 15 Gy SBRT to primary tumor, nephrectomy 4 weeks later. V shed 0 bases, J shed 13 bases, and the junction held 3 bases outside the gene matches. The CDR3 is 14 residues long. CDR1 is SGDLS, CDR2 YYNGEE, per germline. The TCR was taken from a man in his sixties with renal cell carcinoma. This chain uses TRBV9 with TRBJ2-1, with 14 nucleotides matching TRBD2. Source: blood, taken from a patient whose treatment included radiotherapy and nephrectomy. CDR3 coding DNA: TGTGCCAGCAGCGTAGGACTAGCGGGGGGGACTCAGTTCTTC. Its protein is CASSVGLAGGTQFF.